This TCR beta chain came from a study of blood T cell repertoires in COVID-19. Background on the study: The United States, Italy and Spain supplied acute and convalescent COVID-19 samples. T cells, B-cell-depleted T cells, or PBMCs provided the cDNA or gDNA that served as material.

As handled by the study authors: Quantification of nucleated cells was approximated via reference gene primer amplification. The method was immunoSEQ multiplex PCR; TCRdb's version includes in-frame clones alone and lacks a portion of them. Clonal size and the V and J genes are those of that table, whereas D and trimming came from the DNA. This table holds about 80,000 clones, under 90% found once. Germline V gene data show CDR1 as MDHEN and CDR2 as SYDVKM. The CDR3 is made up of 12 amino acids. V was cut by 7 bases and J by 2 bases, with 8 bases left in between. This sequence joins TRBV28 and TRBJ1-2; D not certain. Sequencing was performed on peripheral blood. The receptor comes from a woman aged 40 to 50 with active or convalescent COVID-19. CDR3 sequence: CASNAANYGYTF. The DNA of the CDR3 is TGTGCCAGCAACGCGGCAAACTATGGCTACACCTTC.